The clone carrying this T cell receptor (beta chain) was seen a few times. Its matching antigen is unknown. This sample was included in a study of regulatory T cells in long-lasting Graves disease. Sequencing libraries for TCR beta were prepared with iRepertoire HTBI primers and Arm-PCR of CDR3 regions. One entry per CDR3 protein results from TCRdb running MiXCR on the multiplex PCR reads. The sample carries over 500,000 distinct CDR3 sequences, about 16% recorded once. This CDR3 is built from 16 residues. Germline assignment: CDR1 LNHDA and CDR2 SQIVND (reference sequence). The J segment lost 1 base and the V segment lost 4 bases, leaving 7 bases of the junction unmatched. General study findings and limits: Persistent patients had more shared public clonotypes (fewer than 3,000) than new patients (approximately 920). Not thyroid tissue but only peripheral blood was studied.

Documented time point: newly diagnosed GD, antithyroid drugs for less than 3 months. RNA from PBMCs was the source of the TCR library. Approximately 9.6-milliliter peripheral blood samples went into EDTA tubes. This sample also belongs to another study, concerning T cells in Graves' hyperthyroidism and ophthalmopathy.

This clonotype originated in a man between 18 and 29 years old with Graves disease. The J gene is TRBJ2-3, the V gene TRBV19, with 8 bases that match TRBD1. This material consisted of peripheral blood mononuclear cells (PBMCs), taken at new diagnosis, from a patient treated with antithyroid drugs. CDR3 sequence: CASSNLGTGGTDTQYF. As DNA, the CDR3 is TGTGCCAGTAGTAACCTCGGGACAGGAGGCACAGATACGCAGTATTTT.